This T cell receptor beta chain was identified in a study of blood T cell repertoires in COVID-19. Authors' data handling: Amplified reference gene primers provided the basis for estimating nucleated cell counts. Sequencing was performed with immunoSEQ multiplex PCR; in TCRdb, only in-frame clones are kept and a portion is missing. That table is the source of V, J and clone size, and D and trimming were worked out from the DNA. The table has approximately 100,000 clones, about nine tenths seen once; the top ten hold 5% to 7%. The sample was peripheral blood. The receptor was derived from a man in his 70s with acute or convalescent COVID-19.

The CDR3 DNA reads as TGCGCCAGCAGCTTGACTCAGGGGAAAAATAATTCACCCCTCCACTTT. Translated, it gives CASSLTQGKNNSPLHF. The V gene is TRBV5-1, the J gene TRBJ1-6; D is possibly TRBD1 (6 bases). Germline V CDR1 and CDR2: SGHRS, YFSETQ. The germline V and J ends were trimmed by 1 base and 5 bases, with 13 bases remaining between them. The CDR3 runs to 16 residues.